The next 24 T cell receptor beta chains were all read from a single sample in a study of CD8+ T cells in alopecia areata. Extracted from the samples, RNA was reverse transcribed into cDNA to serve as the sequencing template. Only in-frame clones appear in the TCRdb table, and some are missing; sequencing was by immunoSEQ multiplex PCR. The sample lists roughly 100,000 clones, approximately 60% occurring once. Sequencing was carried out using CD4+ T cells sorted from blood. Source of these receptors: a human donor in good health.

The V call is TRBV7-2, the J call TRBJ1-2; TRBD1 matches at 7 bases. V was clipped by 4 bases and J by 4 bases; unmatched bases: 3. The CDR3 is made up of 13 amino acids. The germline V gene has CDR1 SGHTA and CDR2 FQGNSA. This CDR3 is CASSSQGPYGYTF. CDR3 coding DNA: TGTGCCAGCAGCTCACAGGGGCCCTATGGCTACACCTTC.

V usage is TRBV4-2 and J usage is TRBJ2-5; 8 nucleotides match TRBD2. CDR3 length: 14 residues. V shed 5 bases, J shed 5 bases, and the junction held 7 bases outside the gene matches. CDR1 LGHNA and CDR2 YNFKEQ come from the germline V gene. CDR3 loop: CASSAGGTTETQYF. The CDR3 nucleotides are TGTGCCAGCAGCGCGGGGGGCACGACGGAGACCCAGTACTTC.

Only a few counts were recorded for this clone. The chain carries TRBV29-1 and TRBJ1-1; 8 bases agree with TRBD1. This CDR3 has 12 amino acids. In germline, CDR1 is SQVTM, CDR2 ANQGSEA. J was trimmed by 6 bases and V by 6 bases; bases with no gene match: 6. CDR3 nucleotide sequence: TGCAGCGTAGCCGACAGGGGAGCTGAAGCTTTCTTT. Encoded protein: CSVADRGAEAFF. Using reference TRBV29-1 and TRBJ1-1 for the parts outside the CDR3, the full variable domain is SAVISQKPSRDICQRGTSLTIQCQVDSQVTMMFWYRQQPGQSLTLIATANQGSEATYESGFVIDKFPISRPNLTFSTLTVSNMSPEDSSIYLCSVADRGAEAFFGQGTRLTVV.

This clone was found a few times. This CDR3 is CAWSVTSPMTEQYF. The CDR3 coding sequence is TGTGCCTGGAGTGTAACCAGCCCCATGACCGAGCAGTACTTC. The chain recombines TRBV30 with TRBJ2-7; no clear D. Deletions cut 0 bases from V and 6 bases from J, with 15 bases between. The germline V gene has CDR1 GTSNPN and CDR2 SVGIG (reference sequence). CDR3 length: 14 amino acids.

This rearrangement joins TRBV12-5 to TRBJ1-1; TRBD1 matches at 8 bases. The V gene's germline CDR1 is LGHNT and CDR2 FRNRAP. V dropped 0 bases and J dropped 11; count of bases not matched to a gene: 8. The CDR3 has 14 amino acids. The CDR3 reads CASGLVPDRADAFF. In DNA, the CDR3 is TGTGCTAGTGGTTTGGTACCGGACAGGGCGGATGCTTTCTTT.

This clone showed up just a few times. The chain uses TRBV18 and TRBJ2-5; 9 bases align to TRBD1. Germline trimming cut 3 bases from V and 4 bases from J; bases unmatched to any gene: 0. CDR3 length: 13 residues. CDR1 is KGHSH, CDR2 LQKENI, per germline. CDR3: CASSPGQGETQYF. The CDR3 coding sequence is TGTGCCAGCTCACCGGGACAGGGAGAGACCCAGTACTTC.

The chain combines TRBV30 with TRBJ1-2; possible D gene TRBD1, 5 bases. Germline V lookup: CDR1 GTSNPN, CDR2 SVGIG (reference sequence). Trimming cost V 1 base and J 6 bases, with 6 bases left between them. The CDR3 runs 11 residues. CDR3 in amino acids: CAWSGGHGYTF. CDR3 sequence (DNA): TGTGCCTGGAGTGGGGGACATGGCTACACCTTC.

CDR3 nucleotides: TGCAGCGTTTCTCCGCTCCGGATGAACACTGAAGCTTTCTTT. Protein: CSVSPLRMNTEAFF. This sequence joins TRBV29-1 and TRBJ1-1; D not certain. Germline lookup yields CDR1 SQVTM and CDR2 ANQGSEA. Trimming took off 5 bases at V and 0 bases at J, with 13 bases between the two ends. The CDR3 runs to 14 residues.

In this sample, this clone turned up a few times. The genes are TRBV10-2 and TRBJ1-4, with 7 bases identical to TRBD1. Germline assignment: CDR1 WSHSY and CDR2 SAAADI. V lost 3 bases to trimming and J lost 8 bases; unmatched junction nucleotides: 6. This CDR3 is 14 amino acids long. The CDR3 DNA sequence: TGCGCCAGCAGTGACTGGGACAGTCACGAAAAACTGTTTTTT. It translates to CASSDWDSHEKLFF.

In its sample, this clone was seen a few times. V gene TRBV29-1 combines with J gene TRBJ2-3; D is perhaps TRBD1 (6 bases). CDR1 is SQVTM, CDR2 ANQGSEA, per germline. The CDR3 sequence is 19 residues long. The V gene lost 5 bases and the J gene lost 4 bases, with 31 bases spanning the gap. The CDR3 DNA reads TGCAGCGTTCAACCCCCAAGGGTTAGAACAGGGATTTGGGCAGATACGCAGTATTTT. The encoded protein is CSVQPPRVRTGIWADTQYF.

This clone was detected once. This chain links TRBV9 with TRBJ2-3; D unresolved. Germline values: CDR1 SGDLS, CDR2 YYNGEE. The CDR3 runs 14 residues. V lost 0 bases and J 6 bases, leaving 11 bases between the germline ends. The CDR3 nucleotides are TGTGCCAGCAGCGTAGGGCCGAAGCCCGATACGCAGTATTTT. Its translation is CASSVGPKPDTQYF.

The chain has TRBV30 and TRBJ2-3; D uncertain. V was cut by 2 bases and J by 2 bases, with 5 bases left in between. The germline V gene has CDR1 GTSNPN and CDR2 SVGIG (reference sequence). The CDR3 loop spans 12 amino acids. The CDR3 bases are TGTGCCTGGAGTCCCAACACAGATACGCAGTATTTT. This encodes CAWSPNTDTQYF.

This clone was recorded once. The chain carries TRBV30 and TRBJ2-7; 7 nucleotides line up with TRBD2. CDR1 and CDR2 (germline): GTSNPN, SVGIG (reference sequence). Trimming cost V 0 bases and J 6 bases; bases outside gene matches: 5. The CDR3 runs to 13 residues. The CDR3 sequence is CAWSVGGGGEQYF. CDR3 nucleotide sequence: TGTGCCTGGAGTGTTGGAGGCGGGGGCGAGCAGTACTTC.

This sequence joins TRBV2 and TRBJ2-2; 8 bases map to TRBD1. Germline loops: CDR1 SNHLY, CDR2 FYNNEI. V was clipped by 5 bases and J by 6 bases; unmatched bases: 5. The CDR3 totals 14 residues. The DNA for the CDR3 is TGTGCCAGCAGTTACCACAGGGGGGCCGGGGAGCTGTTTTTT. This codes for CASSYHRGAGELFF. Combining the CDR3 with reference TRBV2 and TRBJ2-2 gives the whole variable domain EPEVTQTPSHQVTQMGQEVILRCVPISNHLYFYWYRQILGQKVEFLVSFYNNEISEKSEIFDDQFSVERPDGSNFTLKIRSTKLEDSAMYFCASSYHRGAGELFFGEGSRLTVL.

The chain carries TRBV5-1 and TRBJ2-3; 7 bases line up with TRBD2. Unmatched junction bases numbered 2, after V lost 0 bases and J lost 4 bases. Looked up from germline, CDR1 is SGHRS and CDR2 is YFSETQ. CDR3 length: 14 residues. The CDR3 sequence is CASSLVRGADTQYF. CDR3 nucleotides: TGCGCCAGCAGCTTGGTTCGGGGGGCAGATACGCAGTATTTT.

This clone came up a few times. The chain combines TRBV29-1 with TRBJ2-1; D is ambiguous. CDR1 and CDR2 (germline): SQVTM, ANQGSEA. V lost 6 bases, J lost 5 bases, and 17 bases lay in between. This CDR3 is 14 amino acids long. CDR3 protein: CSVRRPELDNEQFF. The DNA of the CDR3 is TGCAGCGTCAGGCGGCCCGAACTCGACAATGAGCAGTTCTTC.

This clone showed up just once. CDR3 protein: CASSPGLGGDEQFF. The DNA of the CDR3 is TGTGCCAGCAGCCCGGGACTAGGGGGGGATGAGCAGTTCTTC. The chain joins TRBV4-2 to TRBJ2-1; 8 nucleotides align to TRBD2. Trimming at V came to 4 bases and at J to 8 bases, leaving 7 bases not matched to a gene. The CDR3 consists of 14 residues. Germline CDR1 LGHNA, CDR2 YNFKEQ.

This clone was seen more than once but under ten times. The CDR3 DNA follows: TGTGCCAGCAGGGAACACGGACAGGTTAAAAACTATGGCTACACCTTC. Its translation: CASREHGQVKNYGYTF. The rearrangement links TRBV27 to TRBJ1-2, with 7 bases lining up with TRBD1. Germline V gene lookup returns CDR1 MNHEY and CDR2 SMNVEV (reference sequence). CDR3 size: 16 residues. J lost 2 bases, V lost 6 bases, and 12 bases had no gene match.

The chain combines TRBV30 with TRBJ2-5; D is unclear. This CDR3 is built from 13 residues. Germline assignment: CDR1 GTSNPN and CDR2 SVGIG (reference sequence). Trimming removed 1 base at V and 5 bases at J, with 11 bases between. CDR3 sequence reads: CAWSAPPAETQYF. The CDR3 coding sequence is TGTGCCTGGAGTGCGCCCCCGGCTGAGACCCAGTACTTC.

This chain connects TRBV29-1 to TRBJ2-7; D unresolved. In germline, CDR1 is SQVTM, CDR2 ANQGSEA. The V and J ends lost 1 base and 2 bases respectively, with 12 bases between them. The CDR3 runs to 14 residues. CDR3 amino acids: CSVEAADRAYEQYF. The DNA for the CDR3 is TGCAGCGTTGAAGCGGCGGACCGAGCCTACGAGCAGTACTTC.

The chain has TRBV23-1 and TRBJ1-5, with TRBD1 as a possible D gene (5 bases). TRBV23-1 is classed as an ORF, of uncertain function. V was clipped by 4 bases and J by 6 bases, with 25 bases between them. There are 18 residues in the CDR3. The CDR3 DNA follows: TGCGCCAGCAGTCCCCCGGCAGGGCGAGGGCCCCGGGGTCAGCCCCAGCATTTT. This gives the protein CASSPPAGRGPRGQPQHF.

CDR3 sequence reads: CASSATGGAGETQYF. CDR3 bases: TGTGCCAGCAGTGCAACAGGGGGCGCGGGGGAGACCCAGTACTTC. This chain connects TRBV25-1 to TRBJ2-5, with 9 nucleotides matching TRBD1. Germline trimming cut 4 bases from V and 5 bases from J; bases unmatched to any gene: 8. Germline V lookup: CDR1 MGHDK, CDR2 SYGVNS. The CDR3 runs to 15 residues.

CDR3 coding DNA: TGCGCCAGCAGCTCGGCAGGGGGCTCTAACTATGGCTACACCTTC. Protein product: CASSSAGGSNYGYTF. The chain recombines TRBV5-1 with TRBJ1-2; 8 bases match TRBD1. The CDR3 has 15 amino acids. CDR1 and CDR2 (germline): SGHRS, YFSETQ. V gave up 3 bases and J gave up 0 bases; unmatched junction bases: 4.

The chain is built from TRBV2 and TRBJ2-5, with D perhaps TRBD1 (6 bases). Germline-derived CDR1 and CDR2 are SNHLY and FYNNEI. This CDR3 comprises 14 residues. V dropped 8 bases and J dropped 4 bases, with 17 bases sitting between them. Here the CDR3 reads CASGTRVGGETQYF. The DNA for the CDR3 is TGTGCCAGCGGAACGCGGGTAGGGGGAGAGACCCAGTACTTC.